The 14 T cell receptor beta chains below were found in one sample sequenced in a study of PD-1 blockade in mismatch repair-deficient tumors (dated 2017 in TCRdb). Library preparation employed the immunoSEQ multiplex PCR assay. Sourced from immuneACCESS, this table was stored by TCRdb with only in-frame sequences that have V and J called. A share of the clones is absent; for the studies checked, an unresolved V gene accounts for under half, and the remainder has no known explanation. Recorded for this sample are 120,000 or so clones; roughly nine tenths of them occurred a single time. About 13% of the sample is taken by the ten largest. The sequenced sample was peripheral blood, obtained 44 weeks after starting pembrolizumab. The receptors shown here come from an adult with mismatch repair-deficient cancer.

This rearrangement joins TRBV11-2 to TRBJ2-5, with D hard to call. V was trimmed by 1 base and J by 5 bases, leaving 5 bases between them. CDR1 and CDR2 (germline): SGHAT, FQNNGV. The CDR3 length is 12 residues. The CDR3 protein is CASSLVRETQYF. DNA for the CDR3: TGTGCCAGCAGCTTAGTGCGGGAGACCCAGTACTTC.

This clone was observed once. The chain links TRBV5-6 to TRBJ2-5; 7 bases are a match to TRBD1. With V trimmed by 7 bases and J by 5 bases, 8 bases remained unmatched. The V gene's germline CDR1 is SGHDT and CDR2 YYEEEE. There are 13 residues in the CDR3. CDR3 nucleotide sequence: TGTGCCAGCGGGGACAGAACACGCGAGACCCAGTACTTC. Translated: CASGDRTRETQYF.

The chain is built from TRBV2 and TRBJ1-4, with D tentatively TRBD1 (6 bases). The CDR3 covers 14 residues. Germline lookup yields CDR1 SNHLY and CDR2 FYNNEI. V was clipped by 9 bases and J by 3 bases, with 14 bases between them. CDR3 loop: CARNYGGPNEKLFF. The CDR3 coding sequence is TGTGCCAGGAATTACGGGGGGCCTAATGAAAAACTGTTTTTT.

This clone is a singleton in its sample. CDR3 bases: TGTGCCAGCAGCTCCCGGGACAGGAGGGACGAGCAGTACTTC. Translated: CASSSRDRRDEQYF. This sequence joins TRBV7-2 and TRBJ2-7, with 8 bases matching TRBD1. CDR3 size: 14 residues. Germline loops: CDR1 SGHTA, CDR2 FQGNSA. V lost 4 bases, J lost 5 bases, and 7 bases stayed unmatched.

The J gene is TRBJ2-1, the V gene TRBV2; D ambiguous. The CDR3 has 12 residues. Germline loops: CDR1 SNHLY, CDR2 FYNNEI. The V end lost 4 bases, the J end lost 1 base, and 2 bases lay between the germline ends. The CDR3 loop is CASSGSYNEQFF. CDR3 DNA: TGTGCCAGCAGTGGATCCTACAATGAGCAGTTCTTC.

The J gene is TRBJ2-6, the V gene TRBV28; D remains ambiguous. Germline CDR1 MDHEN, CDR2 SYDVKM. This CDR3 contains 16 residues. Between the trimmed V and J ends, which lost 3 bases and 2 bases, there was a span of 11 bases. The CDR3 DNA reads as TGTGCCAGCAGTTTTTTTTTAGCAGCTGGGGCCAACGTCCTGACTTTC. Its protein product is CASSFFLAAGANVLTF. Full variable domain (remainder filled in from reference TRBV28 and TRBJ2-6): DVKVTQSSRYLVKRTGEKVFLECVQDMDHENMFWYRQDPGLGLRLIYFSYDVKMKEKGDIPEGYSVSREKKERFSLILESASTNQTSMYLCASSFFLAAGANVLTFGAGSRLTVL.

CDR3 coding DNA: TGCGCCAGCAGCTGGGACCTCAGGCGGGCCTGGGGCACCGGGGAGCTGTTTTTT. This gives the protein CASSWDLRRAWGTGELFF. The genes are TRBV5-1 and TRBJ2-2, with D tentatively TRBD1 or TRBD2 (5 bases each). Trimming cost V 3 bases and J 4 bases, with 22 bases left between them. Germline CDR1 SGHRS, CDR2 YFSETQ. There are 18 residues in the CDR3.

The rearrangement joins TRBV27 to TRBJ2-1; 13 bases match TRBD2. Trimming cost V 5 bases and J 2 bases; bases outside gene matches: 3. The CDR3 contains 16 residues. Germline CDR1 is MNHEY and CDR2 is SMNVEV (reference sequence). As DNA, the CDR3 is TGTGCCAGCAGTCAAGGGACTAGCGGGACCTACAATGAGCAGTTCTTC. Its translation: CASSQGTSGTYNEQFF.

This clone was counted between two and nine times. V gene TRBV6-4 combines with J gene TRBJ2-1; TRBD2 matches 12 bases. V lost 0 bases to trimming and J lost 9 bases; unmatched junction nucleotides: 0. CDR3 length equals 14 residues. Germline-derived CDR1 and CDR2 are MRHNA and SNTAGT. Here the CDR3 DNA reads TGTGCCAGCAGTGACTCGACTAGCGGGAGTGAGCAGTTCTTC. This translates into CASSDSTSGSEQFF.

Only one count was recorded for this clone. The V call is TRBV4-1, the J call TRBJ2-3, with D perhaps matching TRBD1 or TRBD2 (5 bases each). The ends were cut back, 2 bases at V and 14 bases at J, with 14 bases in the middle. Germline V gene data show CDR1 as MGHRA and CDR2 as YSYEKL. There are 12 residues in the CDR3. Written as DNA, the CDR3 is TGCGCCAGCAGCCAATATGGGGGAGAACTGTATTTT. Protein product: CASSQYGGELYF.

The chain carries TRBV7-9 and TRBJ2-7, with unresolved D. This CDR3 comprises 12 residues. The V and J ends lost 3 bases and 3 bases respectively, with 6 bases between them. CDR1 is SEHNR and CDR2 is FQNEAQ in the germline V gene (reference sequence). CDR3 in DNA: TGTGCCAGCAGCTTGTCTAACTACGAGCAGTACTTC. It specifies CASSLSNYEQYF.

CDR3 nucleotides: TGTGCCAGCAGCAGGGGGCCTGACAGGAGTTACGAGCAGTACTTC. Its translation: CASSRGPDRSYEQYF. The rearrangement links TRBV6-5 to TRBJ2-7; 8 positions agree with TRBD1. Losses at the gene ends were 6 bases for V and 4 bases for J; bases not matched to a gene: 11. CDR1 MNHEY and CDR2 SVGAGI come from the germline V gene. The CDR3 spans 15 residues.

The J gene is TRBJ2-6, the V gene TRBV5-1; D remains unclear. In germline, CDR1 is SGHRS, CDR2 YFSETQ. Trimming cost V 1 base and J 0 bases, with 5 bases left between them. The CDR3 is 15 residues long. The chain's CDR3 is CASSLYNSGANVLTF. CDR3 coding DNA: TGCGCCAGCAGCTTGTACAACTCTGGGGCCAACGTCCTGACTTTC.

In DNA form, the CDR3 reads TGTGCCAGCAGCTTAGATCCTAGCGGGAGATACGAGCAGTACTTC. As protein: CASSLDPSGRYEQYF. This rearrangement joins TRBV11-3 to TRBJ2-7; 10 bases fit TRBD2. With V trimmed by 0 bases and J by 4 bases, 3 bases remained unmatched. The CDR3 spans 15 residues. The germline gives CDR1 SGHNT, CDR2 YENEEA.